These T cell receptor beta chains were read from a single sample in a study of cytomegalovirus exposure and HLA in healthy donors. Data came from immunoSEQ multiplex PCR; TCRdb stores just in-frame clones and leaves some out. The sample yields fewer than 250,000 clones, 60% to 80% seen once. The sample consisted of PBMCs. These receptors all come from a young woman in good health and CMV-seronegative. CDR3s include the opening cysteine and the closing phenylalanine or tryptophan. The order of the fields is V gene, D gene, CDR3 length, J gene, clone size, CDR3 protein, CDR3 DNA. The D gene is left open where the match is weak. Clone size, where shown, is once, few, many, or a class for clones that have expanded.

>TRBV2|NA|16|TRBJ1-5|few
CASSGGEVNSNQPQHF
TGTGCCAGCAGTGGGGGGGAGGTGAATAGCAATCAGCCCCAGCATTTT
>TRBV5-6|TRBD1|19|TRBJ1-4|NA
CASSFKPGQGASIGEKLFF
TGTGCCAGCAGTTTTAAACCGGGACAGGGGGCGTCGATTGGTGAAAAACTGTTTTTT
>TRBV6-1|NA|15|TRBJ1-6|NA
CASSASVDYNSPLHF
TGTGCCAGCAGTGCGTCAGTGGACTATAATTCCCCCCTCCACTTT
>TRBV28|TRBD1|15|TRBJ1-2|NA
CASSYGQGVSSGYTF
TGTGCCAGCAGTTACGGACAGGGGGTTTCAAGTGGCTACACCTTC
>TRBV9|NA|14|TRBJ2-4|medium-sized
CASSGRDRKNIQYF
TGTGCCAGCAGCGGGCGGGACCGCAAAAACATTCAGTACTTC
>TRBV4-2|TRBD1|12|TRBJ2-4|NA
CASSQTGESLGF
TGTGCCAGCAGCCAGACAGGGGAGAGTTTAGGCTTC
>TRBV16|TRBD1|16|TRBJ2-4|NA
CASSQRDRGSPNIQYF
TGTGCCAGCAGCCAAAGGGACAGGGGATCCCCAAACATTCAGTACTTC
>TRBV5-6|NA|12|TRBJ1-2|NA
CASSRDTYGYTF
TGTGCCAGCAGCCGGGACACCTACGGCTACACCTTC
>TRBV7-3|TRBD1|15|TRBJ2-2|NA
CASSPGTGSAGELFF
TGTGCCAGCAGCCCCGGGACAGGGTCGGCCGGGGAGCTGTTTTTT
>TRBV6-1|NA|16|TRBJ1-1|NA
CASSDGQGLLNTEAFF
TGTGCCAGCAGTGATGGGCAGGGGCTCCTGAACACTGAAGCTTTCTTT
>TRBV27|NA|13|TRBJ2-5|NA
CASRLANQETQYF
TGTGCCAGCAGGCTAGCGAACCAAGAGACCCAGTACTTC
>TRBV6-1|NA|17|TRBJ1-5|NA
CASSDLGGALGNQPQHF
TGTGCCAGCAGTGACCTCGGGGGGGCGTTGGGCAATCAGCCCCAGCATTTT
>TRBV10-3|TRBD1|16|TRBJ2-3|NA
CAISETGTGGTDTQYF
TGTGCCATCAGTGAGACCGGGACAGGGGGCACAGATACGCAGTATTTT
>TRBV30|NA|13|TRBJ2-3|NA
CAWTGLRTDTQYF
TGTGCCTGGACAGGGCTTAGGACAGATACGCAGTATTTT